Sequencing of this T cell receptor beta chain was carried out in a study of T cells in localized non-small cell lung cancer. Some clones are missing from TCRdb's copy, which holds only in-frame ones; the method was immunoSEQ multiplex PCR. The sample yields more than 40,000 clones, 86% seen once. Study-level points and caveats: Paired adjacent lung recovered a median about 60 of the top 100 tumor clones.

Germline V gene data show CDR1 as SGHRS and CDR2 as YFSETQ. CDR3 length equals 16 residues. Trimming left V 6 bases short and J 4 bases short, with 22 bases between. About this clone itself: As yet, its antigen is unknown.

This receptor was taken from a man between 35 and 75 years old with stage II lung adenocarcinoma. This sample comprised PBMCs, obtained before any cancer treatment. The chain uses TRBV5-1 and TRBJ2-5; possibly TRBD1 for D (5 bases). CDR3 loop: CASTRSRPDSLETQYF. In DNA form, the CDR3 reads TGCGCCAGCACTAGATCCCGCCCCGACAGTCTAGAGACCCAGTACTTC.